A single sample gave rise to the 6 T cell receptor beta chains below, sequenced in a study of cytomegalovirus exposure and HLA in healthy donors (dated by TCRdb to 2015 to 2018). Library prep was done by the immunoSEQ multiplex PCR assay. The immuneACCESS repertoire file appears here via TCRdb, limited to in-frame rearrangements. These files lack a portion of the clones; in checked studies, under half of the deficit traces to unresolved V genes, and the cause of the others is not known. The table for this sample lists roughly 73,000 clones; 95% of them were counted only once. Of the sample, 3.3% falls within the top ten clones. The sequenced sample was PBMCs. Receptors originate from a man younger than 30 in good health and CMV-seronegative.

J is TRBJ1-6 and V is TRBV30; D unresolved. V was cut by 3 bases and J by 7 bases, with 13 bases left in between. CDR1 and CDR2 from the germline V gene are GTSNPN and SVGIG (reference sequence). The CDR3 totals 14 residues. In nucleotides, the CDR3 is TGTGCCTGGAGGAGGGAGAGCTGGAATTCACCCCTCCACTTT. Residues: CAWRRESWNSPLHF.

The rearrangement joins TRBV5-1 to TRBJ1-6; 7 bases match TRBD1. The CDR3 is 15 amino acids. The ends lost 4 bases at V and 6 bases at J; junction bases unmatched: 7. The V gene's germline CDR1 is SGHRS and CDR2 YFSETQ. CDR3 sequence (DNA): TGCGCCAGCAGCCCCACAGGGGTGCCTAATTCACCCCTCCACTTT. It is translated as CASSPTGVPNSPLHF.

CDR3 in DNA: TGTGCCTGGAGTGTACTAGCGGGGGGCCCCCAAGAGACCCAGTACTTC. This translates into CAWSVLAGGPQETQYF. The rearrangement links TRBV30 to TRBJ2-5; 12 bases are a match to TRBD2. V shed 0 bases and J 1 base; nucleotides not matched to a gene: 3. The germline V gene encodes CDR1 GTSNPN and CDR2 SVGIG (reference sequence). The CDR3 runs to 16 residues.

The genes are TRBV7-3 and TRBJ2-5; 9 bases are shared with TRBD1. Germline trimming cut 1 base from V and 5 bases from J; bases unmatched to any gene: 8. Germline CDR1 reads SGHTA; CDR2 reads FQGTGA. The CDR3 totals 16 residues. The CDR3 DNA follows: TGTGCCAGCAGCTTAAAGGGACAGGGTGCATTGGAGACCCAGTACTTC. Amino acids: CASSLKGQGALETQYF. The full variable domain, with the rest looked up from reference TRBV7-3 and TRBJ2-5, is GAGVSQTPSNKVTEKGKYVELRCDPISGHTALYWYRQSLGQGPEFLIYFQGTGAADDSGLPNDRFFAVRPEGSVSTLKIQRTERGDSAVYLCASSLKGQGALETQYFGPGTRLLVL.

V is TRBV28 and J is TRBJ1-4; D call uncertain. The ends were cut back, 6 bases at V and 4 bases at J, with 6 bases in the middle. This CDR3 spans 12 amino acids. In germline, CDR1 is MDHEN, CDR2 SYDVKM. The DNA of the CDR3 is TGTGCCAGCAGGGTACTTAATGAAAAACTGTTTTTT. Translated: CASRVLNEKLFF.

This clone showed up just once. The CDR3 bases are TGTGCCAGCAGGAACGAGGTTCGTCAGCCCCAGCATTTT. Residues: CASRNEVRQPQHF. The genes are TRBV6-5 and TRBJ1-5; D remains ambiguous. The V gene lost 6 bases and the J gene lost 6 bases, with 12 bases spanning the gap. Germline V lookup: CDR1 MNHEY, CDR2 SVGAGI. The CDR3 is 13 amino acids.